This T cell receptor beta chain was recorded in a study of T cells in Graves' hyperthyroidism and ophthalmopathy. This clonotype was picked up a small number of times. Amplification of TCR beta CDR3 regions was performed using RNA transcripts as template. Using the HTBI primer set, a first-round RT-PCR was run on the TCR CDR3. Using its own MiXCR run on the multiplex PCR reads, TCRdb lists one record per CDR3 protein. The sample holds under 750,000 distinct CDR3 sequences; 18% are singletons and the top ten take 16%. V was trimmed by 3 bases and J by 8 bases, leaving 18 bases between them. This CDR3 spans 16 amino acids. Germline V gives CDR1 SGDLS, CDR2 YYNGEE.

V is TRBV9 and J is TRBJ1-6; weak D call: TRBD1 (5 bases). This clonotype was obtained from a woman in her 50s with Graves' hyperthyroidism that later progressed to Graves' ophthalmopathy. The material sequenced was blood. CDR3 nucleotide sequence: TGTGCCAGCAGCGCCACTCAAGGGGCCAAACATTCACCCCTCCACTTT. This encodes CASSATQGAKHSPLHF.